The 23 T cell receptor beta chains listed next were all sequenced from one sample in a study of T cell responses to AZD1222 COVID-19 vaccine. Data came from immunoSEQ multiplex PCR; TCRdb stores just in-frame clones and leaves some out. Among about 99,000 clones listed, around nine tenths were seen once. The sequencing used peripheral blood, collected on day 0 of AZD1222 vaccination. These receptors all come from an adult in good health.

J is TRBJ1-5 and V is TRBV9; 7 nucleotides align to TRBD1. The CDR3 length is 14 residues. Trimming took 4 bases from V and 1 from J; bases not matched to a gene: 2. Germline CDR1 is SGDLS and CDR2 is YYNGEE. The CDR3 DNA reads as TGTGCCAGCAGCCCGGACAGGAGCAATCAGCCCCAGCATTTT. Encoded protein: CASSPDRSNQPQHF.

The chain employs TRBV6-6 and TRBJ2-3; 8 nucleotides line up with TRBD2. The V gene end was trimmed by 5 bases and the J gene end by 4 bases; junction bases not matched to a gene: 14. The CDR3 runs 17 residues. Germline CDR1 and CDR2: MNHNY and SVGAGI (reference sequence). The CDR3 protein is CASSLQSAGGAADTQYF. CDR3 bases: TGTGCCAGCAGTCTCCAGAGCGCGGGGGGCGCCGCAGATACGCAGTATTTT.

The rearrangement uses TRBV19 and TRBJ1-5; maybe TRBD1 (6 bases). The CDR3 covers 17 residues. V was shortened by 9 bases and J by 0 bases, with 21 bases between the two germline ends. The germline V gene has CDR1 LNHDA and CDR2 SQIVND (reference sequence). CDR3 protein: CASHLGGGRVSNQPQHF. Here the CDR3 DNA reads TGTGCCAGCCATCTAGGGGGAGGGAGGGTTAGCAATCAGCCCCAGCATTTT.

J is TRBJ1-2 and V is TRBV28; D perhaps matches TRBD1 (5 bases). From germline, CDR1 is MDHEN and CDR2 SYDVKM. Deletions cut 8 bases from V and 7 bases from J, with 23 bases between. CDR3 length equals 15 residues. Written as DNA, the CDR3 is TGTGCCAGCGGGGGGGTGGGCCTAGCCGACCTTGGCTACACCTTC. Its translation is CASGGVGLADLGYTF.

The chain links TRBV19 to TRBJ2-6, with TRBD1 identical over 12 bases. The germline V gene has CDR1 LNHDA and CDR2 SQIVND (reference sequence). The CDR3 length is 19 residues. After removal of 2 bases from V and 0 bases from J, the junction contained 5 bases not matched to a gene. DNA of the CDR3: TGTGCCAGTAGTATACTGGGACAGGGGGCCCTCTCTGGGGCCAACGTCCTGACTTTC. This gives the protein CASSILGQGALSGANVLTF.

The J gene is TRBJ1-1, the V gene TRBV6-5, with 7 bases identical to TRBD1. The CDR3 has 14 residues. V lost 7 bases and J lost 1; bases outside the gene matches: 6. Germline lookup yields CDR1 MNHEY and CDR2 SVGAGI. CDR3 DNA sequence: TGTGCCAGCACCCCGGACAGGTGGAACACTGAAGCTTTCTTT. It translates to CASTPDRWNTEAFF.

CDR3 coding DNA: TGTGCCAGCAGCAGCCCTAAGGAAACCTACGAGCAGTACTTC. It yields the protein CASSSPKETYEQYF. This chain joins TRBV6-5 and TRBJ2-7; D is ambiguous. The CDR3 loop spans 14 amino acids. From germline, CDR1 is MNHEY and CDR2 SVGAGI. Trimming cost V 6 bases and J 2 bases, with 14 bases left between them.

V usage is TRBV27 and J usage is TRBJ2-2; a possible D gene is TRBD1 (6 bases). Germline lookup yields CDR1 MNHEY and CDR2 SMNVEV (reference sequence). CDR3 length: 13 amino acids. Between the trimmed V and J ends, which lost 8 bases and 6 bases, there was a span of 13 bases. This CDR3 reads CASGQHSPGELFF. In DNA, the CDR3 is TGTGCCAGCGGACAGCATAGCCCCGGGGAGCTGTTTTTT.

Here the CDR3 reads CASSSHLRTQNTEAFF. DNA for the CDR3: TGTGCCAGCAGCAGTCACTTACGGACCCAGAACACTGAAGCTTTCTTT. The gene calls are TRBV3-1 (or the pseudogene TRBV3-2) and TRBJ1-1; D unresolved. The CDR3 runs 16 residues. V gave up 5 bases and J gave up 1 base, with 17 bases separating them. Germline V lookup: CDR1 LGHDT, CDR2 YNNKEL (reference sequence).

This clone has a single count. The V and J genes are TRBV30 and TRBJ1-1, with TRBD1 identical over 8 bases. The CDR3 runs 14 residues. The V and J ends lost 1 base and 0 bases, in that order; junction bases with no gene match: 1. Germline CDR1 reads GTSNPN; CDR2 reads SVGIG (reference sequence). CDR3 sequence reads: CAWSGQGLNTEAFF. CDR3 DNA: TGTGCCTGGAGTGGACAGGGGTTGAACACTGAAGCTTTCTTT. The whole variable domain, filled in from reference TRBV30 and TRBJ1-1, reads SQTIHQWPATLVQPVGSPLSLECTVEGTSNPNLYWYRQAAGRGLQLLFYSVGIGQISSEVPQNLSASRPQDRQFILSSKKLLLSDSGFYLCAWSGQGLNTEAFFGQGTRLTVV.

This sequence joins TRBV3-1 (or the pseudogene TRBV3-2) and TRBJ2-3; TRBD1 agrees at 9 bases. Trimming took 4 bases from V and 14 from J; bases not matched to a gene: 10. CDR3 length: 13 amino acids. Per the germline V gene, CDR1 is LGHDT and CDR2 is YNNKEL (reference sequence). CDR3 in DNA: TGTGCCAGCAGCCGGTCAACAGGGGGCGAGGTGTATTTT. Its translation is CASSRSTGGEVYF.

V usage is TRBV4-2 and J usage is TRBJ1-1; D gene ambiguous. The V end was cut by 1 base, the J end by 5 bases, with 8 bases between. The V gene's germline CDR1 is LGHNA and CDR2 YNFKEQ. The CDR3 contains 13 residues. CDR3 in DNA: TGTGCCAGCAGCCAAGCGGGTGATACTGAAGCTTTCTTT. Translated, it gives CASSQAGDTEAFF.

This chain connects TRBV6-5 to TRBJ1-4; possible D gene TRBD1, 5 bases. The CDR3 covers 14 residues. V was clipped by 6 bases and J by 7 bases, with 15 bases between them. The germline V gene encodes CDR1 MNHEY and CDR2 SVGAGI. The CDR3 loop is CASRPHPGGEKLFF. Written as DNA, the CDR3 is TGTGCCAGCAGACCACATCCCGGGGGTGAAAAACTGTTTTTT.

The chain links TRBV6-1 to TRBJ2-2; 9 bases match TRBD2. Germline V gene sequence: CDR1 MNHNS, CDR2 SASEGT. CDR3 length: 16 amino acids. With V trimmed by 0 bases and J by 7 bases, 6 bases remained unmatched. CDR3 sequence: CASSEALVAGVGELFF. The CDR3 bases are TGTGCCAGCAGTGAAGCGCTGGTAGCGGGGGTCGGGGAGCTGTTTTTT.

The chain is built from TRBV4-1 and TRBJ1-3; the D is unclear. This CDR3 has 16 residues. The ends were cut back, 4 bases at V and 5 bases at J, with 18 bases in the middle. In germline, CDR1 is MGHRA, CDR2 YSYEKL. The CDR3 loop is CASSLPSAKDRNTIYF. CDR3 nucleotides: TGCGCCAGCAGCCTCCCCAGCGCCAAGGATAGAAACACCATATATTTT.

The chain carries TRBV30 and TRBJ1-2; TRBD1 might be the D (6 bases). Per germline, CDR1 GTSNPN and CDR2 SVGIG (reference sequence). Trimming cost V 0 bases and J 4 bases, with 15 bases left between them. This CDR3 is 15 amino acids long. The CDR3 reads CAWSVQSGAVYGYTF. The DNA for the CDR3 is TGTGCCTGGAGTGTACAGTCAGGGGCCGTCTATGGCTACACCTTC. Combining the CDR3 with reference TRBV30 and TRBJ1-2 gives the whole variable domain SQTIHQWPATLVQPVGSPLSLECTVEGTSNPNLYWYRQAAGRGLQLLFYSVGIGQISSEVPQNLSASRPQDRQFILSSKKLLLSDSGFYLCAWSVQSGAVYGYTFGSGTRLTVV.

V is TRBV6-5 and J is TRBJ1-1; maybe TRBD1 (5 bases). Germline CDR1 and CDR2: MNHEY and SVGAGI. V lost 0 bases and J lost 0, with 8 bases in between. CDR3 length: 15 amino acids. The CDR3 DNA sequence: TGTGCCAGCAGTTACTCGCCAGGGATGAACACTGAAGCTTTCTTT. As protein: CASSYSPGMNTEAFF.

This clone was observed a handful of times. V and J are TRBV19 and TRBJ1-2; the D is unclear. This CDR3 region has 15 residues. Per germline, CDR1 LNHDA and CDR2 SQIVND (reference sequence). The V end was cut by 1 base, the J end by 5 bases, with 14 bases between. This chain's CDR3 is CASSIGREVRYGYTF. CDR3 nucleotides: TGTGCCAGTAGTATAGGGAGGGAAGTTAGGTATGGCTACACCTTC.

The chain has TRBV9 and TRBJ1-4, with 9 nucleotides matching TRBD1. V gave up 3 bases and J gave up 3 bases; unmatched junction bases: 3. From germline, CDR1 is SGDLS and CDR2 YYNGEE. CDR3 size: 15 residues. The CDR3: CASSADRGSNEKLFF. The CDR3 DNA sequence: TGTGCCAGCAGCGCAGACAGGGGGTCTAATGAAAAACTGTTTTTT.

J is TRBJ2-1 and V is TRBV19; 7 bases are a match to TRBD1. This CDR3 region has 15 residues. V shed 3 bases, J shed 3 bases, and the junction held 5 bases outside the gene matches. Per the germline V gene, CDR1 is LNHDA and CDR2 is SQIVND (reference sequence). The CDR3 DNA sequence: TGTGCCAGTAGTATCGACAGGGTGATCTACAATGAGCAGTTCTTC. This translates into CASSIDRVIYNEQFF.

V is TRBV18 and J is TRBJ1-5; D remains unclear. V shed 2 bases and J shed 5 bases, with 4 bases lying between them. CDR1 and CDR2 (germline): KGHSH, LQKENI. The CDR3 sequence is 12 residues long. CDR3 coding DNA: TGTGCCAGCTCACCAAACGATCAGCCCCAGCATTTT. Its protein is CASSPNDQPQHF. The variable domain in full, completed from reference TRBV18 and TRBJ1-5, reads NAGVMQNPRHLVRRRGQEARLRCSPMKGHSHVYWYRQLPEEGLKFMVYLQKENIIDESGMPKERFSAEFPKEGPSILRIQQVVRGDSAAYFCASSPNDQPQHFGDGTRLSIL.

CDR3: CASSSQRVQETQYF. DNA for the CDR3: TGTGCCAGCAGTTCCCAGCGGGTCCAAGAGACCCAGTACTTC. The V gene is TRBV28, the J gene TRBJ2-5, with a possible D match to TRBD2 (6 bases). V lost 4 bases to trimming and J lost 1 base, with 10 bases between them. This CDR3 is 14 amino acids long. Germline CDR1 and CDR2: MDHEN and SYDVKM.

The CDR3 DNA sequence: TGTGCCAGCAGCTTTCGGACAGGGGCCGAGCAGTACTTC. Translation: CASSFRTGAEQYF. The V and J genes are TRBV7-9 and TRBJ2-7; 9 positions match TRBD1. Unmatched junction bases numbered 3, after V lost 3 bases and J lost 6 bases. Germline V gene lookup returns CDR1 SEHNR and CDR2 FQNEAQ (reference sequence). This CDR3 has 13 residues.